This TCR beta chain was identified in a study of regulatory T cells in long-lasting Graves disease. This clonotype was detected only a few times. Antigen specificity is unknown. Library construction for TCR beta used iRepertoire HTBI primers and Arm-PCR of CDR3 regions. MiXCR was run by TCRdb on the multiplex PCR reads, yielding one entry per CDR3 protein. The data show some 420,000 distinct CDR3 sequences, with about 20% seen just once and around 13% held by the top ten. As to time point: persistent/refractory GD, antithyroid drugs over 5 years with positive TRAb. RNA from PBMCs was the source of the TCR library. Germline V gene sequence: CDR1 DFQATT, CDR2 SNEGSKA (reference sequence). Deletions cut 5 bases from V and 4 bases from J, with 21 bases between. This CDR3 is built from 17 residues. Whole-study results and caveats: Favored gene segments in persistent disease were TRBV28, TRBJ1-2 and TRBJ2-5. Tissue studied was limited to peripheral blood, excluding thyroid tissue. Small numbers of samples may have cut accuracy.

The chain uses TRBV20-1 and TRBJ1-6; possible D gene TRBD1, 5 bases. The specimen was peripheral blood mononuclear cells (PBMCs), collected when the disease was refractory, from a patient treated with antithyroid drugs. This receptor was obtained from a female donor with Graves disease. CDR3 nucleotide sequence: TGCAGTGCTCATCCGGGTCAGGGTACGGCATATAATTCACCCCTCCACTTT. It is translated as CSAHPGQGTAYNSPLHF.